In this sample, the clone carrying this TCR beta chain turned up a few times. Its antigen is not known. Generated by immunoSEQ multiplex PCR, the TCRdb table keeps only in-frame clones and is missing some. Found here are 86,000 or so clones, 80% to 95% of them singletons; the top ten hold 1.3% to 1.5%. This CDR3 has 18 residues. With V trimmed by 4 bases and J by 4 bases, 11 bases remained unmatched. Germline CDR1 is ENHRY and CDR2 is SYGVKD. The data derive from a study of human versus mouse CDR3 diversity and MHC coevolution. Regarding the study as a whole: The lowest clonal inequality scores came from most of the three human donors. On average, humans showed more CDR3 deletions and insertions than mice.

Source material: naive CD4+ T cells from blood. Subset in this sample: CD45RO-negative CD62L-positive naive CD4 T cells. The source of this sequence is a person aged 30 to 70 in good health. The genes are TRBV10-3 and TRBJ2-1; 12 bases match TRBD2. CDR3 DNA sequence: TGTGCCATCAGTGCCCCCTCCTCTAGCGGGAGGGCTTACAATGAGCAGTTCTTC. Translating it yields CAISAPSSSGRAYNEQFF.